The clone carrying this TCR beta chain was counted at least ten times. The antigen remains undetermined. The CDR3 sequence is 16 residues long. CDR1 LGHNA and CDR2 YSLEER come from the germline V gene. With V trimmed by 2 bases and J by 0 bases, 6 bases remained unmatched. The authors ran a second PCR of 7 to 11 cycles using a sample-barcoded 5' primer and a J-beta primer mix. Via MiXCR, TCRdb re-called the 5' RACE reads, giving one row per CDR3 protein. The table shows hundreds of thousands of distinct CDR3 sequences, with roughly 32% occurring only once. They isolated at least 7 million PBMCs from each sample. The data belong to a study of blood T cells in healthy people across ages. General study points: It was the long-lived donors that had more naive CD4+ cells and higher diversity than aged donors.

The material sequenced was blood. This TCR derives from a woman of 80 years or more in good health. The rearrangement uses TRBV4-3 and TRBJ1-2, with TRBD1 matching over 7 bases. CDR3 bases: TGCGCCAGCAGCCAAAGCGGACAGGAACCTAACTATGGCTACACCTTC. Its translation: CASSQSGQEPNYGYTF.